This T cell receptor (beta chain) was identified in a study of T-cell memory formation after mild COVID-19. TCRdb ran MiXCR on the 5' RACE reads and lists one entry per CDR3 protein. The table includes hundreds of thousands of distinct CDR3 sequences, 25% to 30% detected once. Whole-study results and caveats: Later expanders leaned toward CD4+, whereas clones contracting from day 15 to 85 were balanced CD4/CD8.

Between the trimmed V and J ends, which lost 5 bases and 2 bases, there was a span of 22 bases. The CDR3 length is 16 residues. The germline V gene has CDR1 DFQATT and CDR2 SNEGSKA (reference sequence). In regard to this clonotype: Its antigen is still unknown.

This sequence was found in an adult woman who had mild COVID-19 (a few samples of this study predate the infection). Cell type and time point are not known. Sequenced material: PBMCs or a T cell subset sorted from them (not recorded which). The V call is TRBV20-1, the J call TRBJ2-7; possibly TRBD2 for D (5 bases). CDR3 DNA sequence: TGCAGTGCTGCGGCTGTTGAGGGAAGGGCCACCTACGAGCAGTACTTC. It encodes CSAAAVEGRATYEQYF.